These T cell receptor beta chains were read from a single sample in a study of human T cells and chemical hapten exposure. Each CDR3 protein is one row after TCRdb ran MiXCR on the RACE reads. Of around 99,000 distinct CDR3 sequences in the sample, 9.5% to 15% were seen once. The sequenced sample was whole blood, obtained in connection with sensitization to the hapten diphenylcyclopropenone (DPC). The source of these receptors is a woman in her thirties or forties with alopecia areata. Some clones in this sample may be carry-over from other donors' samples. The CDR3 runs from the conserved cysteine through the conserved F or W. D genes are given only for firm matches. A row's size may be missing; if present it is once, few, many or a size class.

d_call: -; clone_size: -; j_call: TRBJ2-1; v_call: TRBV2; cdr3_aa: CASRENEQFF; cdr3_nt: TGTGCCAGCAGGGAGAATGAGCAGTTCTTC
d_call: TRBD2; clone_size: many; j_call: TRBJ2-7; v_call: TRBV20-1; cdr3_aa: CSAPGTNSYEQYF; cdr3_nt: TGCAGTGCCCCCGGGACTAACTCCTACGAGCAGTACTTC
d_call: TRBD1; clone_size: -; j_call: TRBJ2-6; v_call: TRBV6-4; cdr3_aa: CASSDSGQGSFSGANVLTF; cdr3_nt: TGTGCCAGCAGTGACTCGGGACAGGGGTCCTTCTCTGGGGCCAACGTCCTGACTTTC
d_call: -; clone_size: -; j_call: TRBJ1-2; v_call: TRBV6-1; cdr3_aa: CASRHERGSWGYTF; cdr3_nt: TGTGCCAGCAGGCACGAAAGGGGCTCGTGGGGCTACACCTTC
d_call: -; clone_size: -; j_call: TRBJ1-1; v_call: TRBV11-3; cdr3_aa: CASSLGMGTEAFF; cdr3_nt: TGTGCCAGCAGCTTAGGTATGGGCACTGAAGCTTTCTTT
d_call: -; clone_size: many; j_call: TRBJ1-3; v_call: TRBV7-2; cdr3_aa: CASSYSGNTIYF; cdr3_nt: TGTGCCAGCAGCTACTCTGGAAACACCATATATTTT
d_call: TRBD1; clone_size: few; j_call: TRBJ1-5; v_call: TRBV28; cdr3_aa: CASRKTGFVQPQHF; cdr3_nt: TGTGCCAGCAGGAAGACAGGGTTTGTTCAGCCCCAGCATTTT
d_call: -; clone_size: few; j_call: TRBJ1-1; v_call: TRBV6-2/TRBV6-3; cdr3_aa: CASSYSIEGTEAFF; cdr3_nt: TGTGCCAGCAGTTACTCGATAGAGGGCACTGAAGCTTTCTTT
d_call: -; clone_size: -; j_call: TRBJ1-1; v_call: TRBV7-2; cdr3_aa: CASSLAGRATEAFF; cdr3_nt: TGTGCCAGCAGCTTAGCGGGGAGAGCCACTGAAGCTTTCTTT
d_call: TRBD1; clone_size: few; j_call: TRBJ2-1; v_call: TRBV29-1; cdr3_aa: CSMGQISYNEQFF; cdr3_nt: TGCAGCATGGGACAGATCTCCTACAATGAGCAGTTCTTC
d_call: TRBD1; clone_size: many; j_call: TRBJ2-7; v_call: TRBV29-1; cdr3_aa: CSVVGTGRFYEQYF; cdr3_nt: TGCAGCGTTGTGGGGACAGGCAGATTCTACGAGCAGTACTTC
d_call: -; clone_size: -; j_call: TRBJ2-7; v_call: TRBV18; cdr3_aa: CASSPYTEYEQYF; cdr3_nt: TGTGCCAGCTCACCATACACGGAATACGAGCAGTACTTC
d_call: -; clone_size: -; j_call: TRBJ1-2; v_call: TRBV27; cdr3_aa: CASSPHQSNGYTF; cdr3_nt: TGTGCCAGCAGTCCCCACCAATCAAATGGCTACACCTTC
d_call: -; clone_size: -; j_call: TRBJ2-1; v_call: TRBV19; cdr3_aa: CASSIVRGDEQFF; cdr3_nt: TGTGCCAGTAGTATAGTACGGGGCGATGAGCAGTTCTTC
d_call: TRBD1; clone_size: few; j_call: TRBJ1-6; v_call: TRBV2; cdr3_aa: CASSERGQDSNSPLHF; cdr3_nt: TGTGCCAGCAGTGAACGCGGACAGGACTCAAATTCACCCCTCCACTTT
d_call: -; clone_size: few; j_call: TRBJ1-5; v_call: TRBV21-1; cdr3_aa: CASRRTGYQPQHF; cdr3_nt: TGTGCCAGCAGAAGGACAGGGTATCAGCCCCAGCATTTT
d_call: TRBD1; clone_size: -; j_call: TRBJ1-2; v_call: TRBV13; cdr3_aa: CASSPGQAAYGYTF; cdr3_nt: TGTGCCAGCAGCCCCGGACAGGCCGCTTATGGCTACACCTTC
d_call: -; clone_size: -; j_call: TRBJ2-3; v_call: TRBV2; cdr3_aa: CASSKSDTQYF; cdr3_nt: TGTGCCAGCAGCAAGTCAGATACGCAGTATTTT
d_call: TRBD1; clone_size: few; j_call: TRBJ2-1; v_call: TRBV28; cdr3_aa: CASSLEFPGQGMNEQFF; cdr3_nt: TGTGCCAGCAGTCTAGAGTTTCCGGGACAGGGGATGAATGAGCAGTTCTTC
d_call: -; clone_size: few; j_call: TRBJ1-6; v_call: TRBV20-1; cdr3_aa: CSAPRGDNSPLHF; cdr3_nt: TGCAGTGCTCCTCGGGGAGATAATTCACCCCTCCACTTT
d_call: TRBD2; clone_size: -; j_call: TRBJ2-2; v_call: TRBV7-9; cdr3_aa: CASSLDRLAGAGELFF; cdr3_nt: TGTGCCAGCAGCTTAGATCGGCTAGCGGGAGCCGGGGAGCTGTTTTTT
d_call: -; clone_size: -; j_call: TRBJ2-2; v_call: TRBV3-1; cdr3_aa: CASSQVRINTGELFF; cdr3_nt: TGTGCCAGCAGCCAAGTCCGGATTAACACCGGGGAGCTGTTTTTT
d_call: -; clone_size: few; j_call: TRBJ2-2; v_call: TRBV5-4; cdr3_aa: CASSPIQNTGELFF; cdr3_nt: TGTGCCAGCAGCCCCATTCAGAACACCGGGGAGCTGTTTTTT
d_call: -; clone_size: many; j_call: TRBJ1-1; v_call: TRBV7-9; cdr3_aa: CASSPADRVTEAFF; cdr3_nt: TGTGCCAGCAGCCCGGCCGATAGGGTCACTGAAGCTTTCTTT
d_call: -; clone_size: -; j_call: TRBJ2-2; v_call: TRBV11-1; cdr3_aa: CASSSDGTGELFF; cdr3_nt: TGTGCCAGCAGCTCGGACGGGACCGGGGAGCTGTTTTTT
d_call: -; clone_size: many; j_call: TRBJ2-3; v_call: TRBV5-4; cdr3_aa: CASSSIGGTDTQYF; cdr3_nt: TGTGCCAGCAGCTCCATCGGAGGCACAGATACGCAGTATTTT
d_call: -; clone_size: -; j_call: TRBJ2-7; v_call: TRBV29-1; cdr3_aa: CSVEELGGSYEQYF; cdr3_nt: TGCAGCGTTGAAGAATTAGGGGGGTCCTACGAGCAGTACTTC
d_call: TRBD2; clone_size: -; j_call: TRBJ2-7; v_call: TRBV7-9; cdr3_aa: CASSWTSAEQYF; cdr3_nt: TGTGCCAGCAGCTGGACTAGCGCCGAGCAGTACTTC
d_call: TRBD1; clone_size: many; j_call: TRBJ1-1; v_call: TRBV28; cdr3_aa: CASSLGQGARAFF; cdr3_nt: TGTGCCAGCAGTTTAGGGCAGGGGGCACGAGCTTTCTTT
d_call: -; clone_size: few; j_call: TRBJ1-4; v_call: TRBV2; cdr3_aa: CASTRTRATNEKLFF; cdr3_nt: TGTGCCAGCACTCGAACCCGTGCAACTAATGAAAAACTGTTTTTT
d_call: -; clone_size: many; j_call: TRBJ2-1; v_call: TRBV7-3; cdr3_aa: CASSSTGTDEQFF; cdr3_nt: TGTGCCAGCAGCTCGACAGGTACGGATGAGCAGTTCTTC
d_call: -; clone_size: many; j_call: TRBJ1-1; v_call: TRBV27; cdr3_aa: CASSMKQGRGTEAFF; cdr3_nt: TGTGCCAGCAGTATGAAACAGGGACGGGGCACTGAAGCTTTCTTT
d_call: -; clone_size: many; j_call: TRBJ1-1; v_call: TRBV28; cdr3_aa: CASLARGTEAFF; cdr3_nt: TGTGCCAGCCTAGCTCGCGGCACTGAAGCTTTCTTT
d_call: TRBD2; clone_size: -; j_call: TRBJ2-4; v_call: TRBV11-2; cdr3_aa: CASSARLAGEGIQYF; cdr3_nt: TGTGCCAGCAGCGCAAGACTAGCGGGAGAGGGTATTCAGTACTTC
d_call: -; clone_size: -; j_call: TRBJ2-1; v_call: TRBV19; cdr3_aa: CASSIPRGTEQFF; cdr3_nt: TGTGCCAGTAGTATACCCCGGGGTACTGAGCAGTTCTTC
d_call: -; clone_size: many; j_call: TRBJ2-3; v_call: TRBV11-3; cdr3_aa: CASSRLGANTQYF; cdr3_nt: TGTGCCAGCAGTCGCCTCGGGGCAAATACGCAGTATTTT
d_call: -; clone_size: -; j_call: TRBJ2-2; v_call: TRBV6-7; cdr3_aa: CASSYSGEPSNTGELCF; cdr3_nt: TGTGCCAGCAGTTACTCCGGGGAGCCCTCGAACACCGGGGAGCTGTGTTTT
d_call: -; clone_size: -; j_call: TRBJ1-1; v_call: TRBV6-2/TRBV6-3; cdr3_aa: CASSYLLGRTEAFF; cdr3_nt: TGTGCCAGCAGTTACCTCCTCGGTCGTACTGAAGCTTTCTTT
d_call: -; clone_size: many; j_call: TRBJ1-5; v_call: TRBV18; cdr3_aa: CASSPTGAEPQHF; cdr3_nt: TGTGCCAGCTCACCGACAGGCGCGGAGCCCCAGCATTTT
d_call: -; clone_size: -; j_call: TRBJ1-1; v_call: TRBV3-1; cdr3_aa: CASSQQRNTEAFF; cdr3_nt: TGTGCCAGCAGCCAACAACGGAACACTGAAGCTTTCTTT
d_call: -; clone_size: -; j_call: TRBJ2-2; v_call: TRBV11-2; cdr3_aa: CASSPPGRTGELFF; cdr3_nt: TGTGCCAGCAGCCCCCCCGGGCGCACCGGGGAGCTGTTTTTT
d_call: -; clone_size: many; j_call: TRBJ1-1; v_call: TRBV3-1; cdr3_aa: CASSQGPVNTEAFF; cdr3_nt: TGTGCCAGCAGCCAAGGGCCCGTGAACACTGAAGCTTTCTTT
d_call: TRBD2; clone_size: -; j_call: TRBJ2-3; v_call: TRBV5-3; cdr3_aa: CARGTMGLLAGGNGADTQYF; cdr3_nt: TGTGCCAGAGGTACAATGGGCTTACTAGCGGGAGGGAATGGGGCAGATACGCAGTATTTT
d_call: TRBD1; clone_size: few; j_call: TRBJ2-5; v_call: TRBV7-9; cdr3_aa: CASSSISGGPETQYF; cdr3_nt: TGTGCCAGCAGCTCAATCTCAGGGGGCCCGGAGACCCAGTACTTC
d_call: -; clone_size: few; j_call: TRBJ1-1; v_call: TRBV14; cdr3_aa: CASSPRTGPGEAFF; cdr3_nt: TGTGCCAGCAGCCCCCGAACAGGGCCGGGTGAGGCTTTCTTT
d_call: TRBD2; clone_size: few; j_call: TRBJ2-1; v_call: TRBV4-2; cdr3_aa: CASSPTTSGRYNEQFF; cdr3_nt: TGTGCCAGCAGCCCTACGACTAGCGGGCGATACAATGAGCAGTTCTTC
d_call: TRBD2; clone_size: -; j_call: TRBJ2-4; v_call: TRBV4-2; cdr3_aa: CASSQFGLAGGPRLVAKNIQYF; cdr3_nt: TGTGCCAGCAGCCAATTTGGCCTAGCGGGAGGGCCCCGGTTGGTAGCCAAAAACATTCAGTACTTC
d_call: -; clone_size: many; j_call: TRBJ2-7; v_call: TRBV28; cdr3_aa: CASSLVGYEQYF; cdr3_nt: TGTGCCAGCAGCTTAGTTGGCTACGAGCAGTACTTC